This passage covers 4 T cell receptor beta chains from one sample sequenced in a study of T cell responses to AZD1222 COVID-19 vaccine. Sequenced by immunoSEQ multiplex PCR; TCRdb stores in-frame clones only, minus some. The sample carries about 150,000 clones, roughly 87% recorded once. The sample was peripheral blood, taken 28 days after the second AZD1222 dose. The origin of the receptors is an adult who received the AZD1222 COVID-19 vaccine.

The CDR3 DNA sequence: TGTGCCAGCTCAGCGGGCCCGAACTATGGCTACACCTTC. Amino acids: CASSAGPNYGYTF. The J gene is TRBJ1-2, the V gene TRBV18, with unresolved D. The germline CDR1 and CDR2 sequences are KGHSH and LQKENI. Trimming removed 5 bases at V and 2 bases at J, with 9 bases between. This CDR3 region has 13 residues.

The CDR3 spells CASSLGPEKESYTF. The DNA for the CDR3 is TGCGCCAGCAGCTTGGGCCCGGAGAAGGAGAGCTACACCTTC. The rearrangement joins TRBV5-1 to TRBJ1-2; no clear D. V dropped 0 bases and J dropped 9 bases, with 15 bases sitting between them. The CDR3 covers 14 residues. CDR1 and CDR2 (germline): SGHRS, YFSETQ.

The rearrangement uses TRBV20-1 and TRBJ2-7, with D unclear. From germline, CDR1 is DFQATT and CDR2 SNEGSKA (reference sequence). With 7 bases removed from V and 6 bases from J, the gap between germline ends came to 7 bases. The CDR3 is 9 amino acids. The CDR3 region has the DNA TGCAGTGGAGCTAGCGAGCAGTACTTC. It yields the protein CSGASEQYF.

This chain uses TRBV5-1 with TRBJ1-2; TRBD1 matches 7 bases. With 5 bases clipped from V and 5 bases from J, the junction kept 6 bases outside the gene matches. The CDR3 spans 13 residues. The germline V gene has CDR1 SGHRS and CDR2 YFSETQ. CDR3 residues: CASSPTGDYGYTF. Here the CDR3 DNA reads TGCGCCAGCAGTCCCACAGGGGATTATGGCTACACCTTC.